The rows below give T cell receptor beta chains drawn from one sample of a study of blood T cell repertoires in COVID-19. The protocol was immunoSEQ multiplex PCR, while the TCRdb copy is restricted to in-frame clones and leaves out a portion. Among hundreds of thousands of clones listed, 87% were seen once. The specimen sequenced was peripheral blood. The source is a woman aged 45-59 years who had recovered from COVID-19. The CDR3 runs from the conserved cysteine through the conserved F or W.

j_call v_call cdr3_aa
TRBJ1-2 TRBV10-3 CATEGGYGYTF
TRBJ2-2 TRBV27 CASSLRLAGAGGELFF
TRBJ2-5 TRBV5-4 CASSQRTGSGPKTQYF
TRBJ2-3 TRBV24-1 CATSDLSDRGSDTQYF
TRBJ2-3 TRBV6-2/TRBV6-3 CASSPTSGRSTDTQYF
TRBJ1-6 TRBV30 CAWTPGVRNSPLHF
TRBJ2-7 TRBV28 CASSLDRVLYEQYF
TRBJ2-5 TRBV18 CASSRNPQGAPQETQYF
TRBJ1-2 TRBV23-1 CASSQGRVGYYGYTF
TRBJ2-7 TRBV5-1 CASSFTGGGYEQYF
TRBJ1-1 TRBV7-9 CASSLGGQKNTEAFF
TRBJ1-1 TRBV27 CASRKGAVAEAFF
TRBJ2-5 TRBV5-1 CASSLSGAETQYF
TRBJ1-1 TRBV12-3/TRBV12-4 CASTLREGTEAFF
TRBJ1-6 TRBV5-8 CASSFFRGTPGSPLHF
TRBJ1-5 TRBV6-2/TRBV6-3 CASSYTPGQGMGNQPQHF
TRBJ2-5 TRBV28 CASSQPPWLDSETQYF
TRBJ1-1 TRBV30 CAWRQKTGGRTEAFF
TRBJ2-4 TRBV11-3 CASSLVAELAKNIQYF
TRBJ2-7 TRBV30 CAWRKGTGGRDGEYF
TRBJ1-3 TRBV20-1 CSASKLRSPWIGNTIYF
TRBJ1-1 TRBV7-2 CASSLVTDTEAFF
TRBJ2-3 TRBV7-8 CASSSLTGGLTDTQYF
TRBJ1-5 TRBV5-4 CASSSGTGSYQPQHF